The 29 T cell receptor beta chains given below trace back to one sample, sequenced in a study of human versus mouse CDR3 diversity and MHC coevolution. Assay used: immunoSEQ multiplex PCR; TCRdb lists only in-frame clones, some missing. The sample carries tens of thousands of clones, just under 95% recorded once. Material for sequencing was naive CD4+ T cells from blood. This sample's subset: CD45RO-negative CD62L-positive naive CD4 T cells. Receptor source: a person between 25 and 69 years old in good health.

CDR3 bases: TGTGCCAGCAGCTTCGTTCCCTACGAGCAGTACTTC. Residues: CASSFVPYEQYF. The chain joins TRBV5-8 to TRBJ2-7; D is undetermined. V shed 2 bases and J shed 2 bases, with 5 bases lying between them. The length of the CDR3 is 12 residues. Germline assignment: CDR1 SGHTS and CDR2 YDEGEE.

The chain employs TRBV6-4 and TRBJ2-3; D perhaps matches TRBD1 (6 bases). The CDR3 totals 12 residues. Germline CDR1 and CDR2: MRHNA and SNTAGT. Trimming removed 1 base from V and 8 bases from J, with 7 bases in between. The CDR3 loop reads CASSDLGGTQYF. DNA for the CDR3: TGTGCCAGCAGTGACTTAGGGGGTACGCAGTATTTT.

This clone has just one count. The J gene is TRBJ2-1, the V gene TRBV2; 10 nucleotides agree with TRBD1. Germline CDR1 reads SNHLY; CDR2 reads FYNNEI. The junction had 8 bases not matched to a gene; V was cut back by 3 bases and J by 6 bases. The CDR3 contains 16 residues. Written as DNA, the CDR3 is TGTGCCAGCAGTGAGGGGGGACAGGGGTTCTCCAATGAGCAGTTCTTC. This codes for CASSEGGQGFSNEQFF.

This chain links TRBV29-1 with TRBJ2-7; TRBD1 matches 7 bases. The trim removed 1 base at V and 6 bases at J, leaving 6 bases unmatched. Germline CDR1 SQVTM, CDR2 ANQGSEA. The CDR3 extends over 13 amino acids. The CDR3 here is CSVEGQGVIEQYF. The CDR3 DNA reads TGCAGCGTTGAAGGCCAGGGGGTCATCGAGCAGTACTTC.

The V and J genes are TRBV9 and TRBJ2-7; D remains unclear. CDR1 and CDR2 from the germline V gene are SGDLS and YYNGEE. With 0 bases removed from V and 1 base from J, the gap between germline ends came to 8 bases. This CDR3 is 14 amino acids long. The CDR3 region has the DNA TGTGCCAGCAGCGTAGTACCAACATCCTACGAGCAGTACTTC. Translating it yields CASSVVPTSYEQYF. Full variable domain (rest looked up from reference TRBV9 and TRBJ2-7): DSGVTQTPKHLITATGQRVTLRCSPRSGDLSVYWYQQSLDQGLQFLIQYYNGEERAKGNILERFSAQQFPDLHSELNLSSLELGDSALYFCASSVVPTSYEQYFGPGTRLTVT.

This clone came up once. The chain employs TRBV18 and TRBJ1-2, with D perhaps matching TRBD1 (5 bases). The CDR3 consists of 15 residues. V lost 3 bases and J 1 base, leaving 12 bases between the germline ends. Germline values: CDR1 KGHSH, CDR2 LQKENI. In DNA form, the CDR3 reads TGTGCCAGCTCACCCGATGGGGCCCGTAACTATGGCTACACCTTC. Translation: CASSPDGARNYGYTF.

The CDR3 reads CASSSQQNTEAFF. CDR3 coding DNA: TGTGCCAGCAGTTCCCAACAGAACACTGAAGCTTTCTTT. The gene calls are TRBV27 and TRBJ1-1; no clear D. Trimming took off 4 bases at V and 1 base at J, with 7 bases between the two ends. This CDR3 has 13 residues. Germline V gene lookup returns CDR1 MNHEY and CDR2 SMNVEV (reference sequence).

This chain connects TRBV30 to TRBJ2-2, with 11 bases fitting TRBD1. V lost 2 bases and J lost 6; bases outside the gene matches: 8. The CDR3 covers 16 residues. Germline V lookup: CDR1 GTSNPN, CDR2 SVGIG (reference sequence). CDR3 coding DNA: TGTGCCTGGAGTATGGGACAGGGGGAGGTACCCGGGGAGCTGTTTTTT. Translated, it gives CAWSMGQGEVPGELFF.

The chain recombines TRBV9 with TRBJ2-3, with D uncertain. This CDR3 region has 14 residues. V was shortened by 1 base and J by 2 bases, with 8 bases between the two germline ends. In germline, CDR1 is SGDLS, CDR2 YYNGEE. The CDR3 nucleotides are TGTGCCAGCAGCGTATCGGAGATCACAGATACGCAGTATTTT. This encodes CASSVSEITDTQYF.

The chain is built from TRBV5-1 and TRBJ2-7, with 9 bases matching TRBD1. CDR1 SGHRS and CDR2 YFSETQ come from the germline V gene. The CDR3 covers 14 residues. V lost 5 bases to trimming and J lost 5 bases; unmatched junction nucleotides: 8. The CDR3 loop is CASREGQGTHEQYF. The CDR3 nucleotides read TGCGCCAGCAGAGAGGGACAGGGCACACACGAGCAGTACTTC.

J is TRBJ2-1 and V is TRBV5-1; 9 bases line up with TRBD2. J gave up 0 bases and V 8 bases, and 6 bases lay outside the gene matches. The CDR3 consists of 15 residues. Germline CDR1 is SGHRS and CDR2 is YFSETQ. This CDR3 reads CASQTSGSSYNEQFF. CDR3 nucleotide sequence: TGCGCCAGTCAGACTAGCGGTTCCTCCTACAATGAGCAGTTCTTC.

The chain has TRBV19 and TRBJ1-5; tentatively, D is TRBD1 (5 bases). CDR1 LNHDA and CDR2 SQIVND come from the germline V gene (reference sequence). The CDR3 consists of 16 residues. The V and J ends lost 3 bases and 2 bases respectively, with 14 bases between them. CDR3 coding DNA: TGTGCCAGTAGTATCCGACGGGGGTCCGGCAATCAGCCCCAGCATTTT. It is translated as CASSIRRGSGNQPQHF.

This clone came up once. The V call is TRBV5-4, the J call TRBJ2-3; 10 positions agree with TRBD2. This CDR3 contains 17 residues. V shed 2 bases, J shed 1 base, and the junction held 7 bases outside the gene matches. In germline, CDR1 is SGHNT, CDR2 YYREEE (reference sequence). For the CDR3, the DNA is TGTGCCAGCAGCTTTAGGCTAGCGGGAGTGGGCACAGATACGCAGTATTTT. Translation gives CASSFRLAGVGTDTQYF.

The rearrangement links TRBV7-2 to TRBJ2-1; TRBD2 matches at 7 bases. The CDR3 spans 17 residues. CDR1 is SGHTA and CDR2 is FQGNSA in the germline V gene. The junction had 6 bases not matched to a gene; V was cut back by 1 base and J by 0 bases. The DNA of the CDR3 is TGTGCCAGCAGCTTAGTTCGAGGCGGGAGCTCCTACAATGAGCAGTTCTTC. Protein product: CASSLVRGGSSYNEQFF. Complete variable domain (other parts from reference TRBV7-2 and TRBJ2-1): GAGVSQSPSNKVTEKGKDVELRCDPISGHTALYWYRQSLGQGLEFLIYFQGNSAPDKSGLPSDRFSAERTGGSVSTLTIQRTQQEDSAVYLCASSLVRGGSSYNEQFFGPGTRLTVL.

This sequence joins TRBV28 and TRBJ2-2; D is possibly TRBD2 (6 bases). Per the germline V gene, CDR1 is MDHEN and CDR2 is SYDVKM. Trimming removed 3 bases at V and 1 base at J, with 9 bases between. This CDR3 is built from 15 residues. The CDR3 DNA reads as TGTGCCAGCAGTTTTGCGGGAAAGAACACCGGGGAGCTGTTTTTT. Translating it yields CASSFAGKNTGELFF.

This clone was seen only once. In DNA form, the CDR3 reads TGTGCCAGCAGCAGGACTAGCGGGACCACAGATACGCAGTATTTT. This gives the protein CASSRTSGTTDTQYF. The V gene is TRBV6-4, the J gene TRBJ2-3; TRBD2 matches 12 bases. CDR3 length: 15 amino acids. The trim removed 6 bases at V and 2 bases at J, leaving 3 bases unmatched. The germline V gene encodes CDR1 MRHNA and CDR2 SNTAGT.

The genes are TRBV30 and TRBJ2-3, with TRBD1 matching 10 bases. The V segment lost 4 bases and the J segment 4 bases; nucleotides outside the gene matches: 5. CDR1 is GTSNPN and CDR2 is SVGIG in the germline V gene (reference sequence). This CDR3 has 14 amino acids. The CDR3 coding sequence is TGTGCCTGGAATCGACAGGGGGCCGCAGATACGCAGTATTTT. Protein sequence: CAWNRQGAADTQYF.

The chain links TRBV6-5 to TRBJ1-1, with 9 bases that match TRBD1. This CDR3 region has 14 residues. Germline CDR1 MNHEY, CDR2 SVGAGI. After removal of 6 bases from V and 4 bases from J, the junction contained 6 bases not matched to a gene. The CDR3 protein is CASRLQGAGTEAFF. CDR3 nucleotides: TGTGCCAGCAGATTACAGGGGGCGGGCACTGAAGCTTTCTTT.

The chain couples TRBV19 to TRBJ1-4; 10 bases align to TRBD1. After removal of 3 bases from V and 7 bases from J, the junction contained 11 bases not matched to a gene. Germline lookup yields CDR1 LNHDA and CDR2 SQIVND (reference sequence). The CDR3 length is 17 residues. DNA of the CDR3: TGTGCCAGTAGTATCGCGACAGGGGGCCTTATGAGTGAAAAACTGTTTTTT. Translation gives CASSIATGGLMSEKLFF.

This chain connects TRBV28 to TRBJ1-4, with a tentative D call TRBD1 (5 bases). Trimming stripped 6 bases from V and 8 bases from J, with 16 bases between. This CDR3 has 14 residues. The V gene's germline CDR1 is MDHEN and CDR2 SYDVKM. The CDR3 sequence is CASRPNGGGEKLFF. The CDR3 DNA is TGTGCCAGCAGACCCAATGGGGGAGGCGAAAAACTGTTTTTT.

The rearrangement uses TRBV9 and TRBJ2-5; TRBD2 matches 11 bases. V shed 0 bases, J shed 1 base, and the junction held 2 bases outside the gene matches. CDR3 size: 16 residues. CDR1 is SGDLS and CDR2 is YYNGEE in the germline V gene. CDR3 sequence: CASSVGLAGGQETQYF. CDR3 nucleotides: TGTGCCAGCAGCGTAGGCCTAGCGGGGGGCCAAGAGACCCAGTACTTC.

Here the CDR3 reads CASSTGPDTYEQYF. The CDR3 DNA sequence: TGTGCCAGCAGCACAGGACCTGATACCTACGAGCAGTACTTC. The chain joins TRBV9 to TRBJ2-7, with D possibly being TRBD1 (5 bases). The length of the CDR3 is 14 residues. Germline V gene sequence: CDR1 SGDLS, CDR2 YYNGEE. Trimming shortened V by 4 bases and J by 2 bases, and 13 bases separated the two germline ends.

The chain carries TRBV6-5 and TRBJ2-7; TRBD1 aligns across 8 bases. The V segment lost 4 bases and the J segment 8 bases; nucleotides outside the gene matches: 13. The V gene's germline CDR1 is MNHEY and CDR2 SVGAGI. This CDR3 spans 15 amino acids. The CDR3 protein is CASSSGRQGLSKQYF. CDR3 nucleotides: TGTGCCAGCAGTTCCGGGAGACAGGGGTTGAGCAAGCAGTACTTC.

The DNA of the CDR3 is TGCGCCAGCAGCTATGGGACAGGGTTTGAAGCTTTCTTT. Protein: CASSYGTGFEAFF. The chain combines TRBV5-1 with TRBJ1-1, with 9 bases identical to TRBD1. The length of the CDR3 is 13 residues. The V segment lost 3 bases and the J segment 7 bases; nucleotides outside the gene matches: 4. Germline CDR1 and CDR2: SGHRS and YFSETQ.

This clone was found a few times. V usage is TRBV13 and J usage is TRBJ1-3; TRBD1 matches at 8 bases. This CDR3 spans 15 amino acids. V dropped 2 bases and J dropped 4; count of bases not matched to a gene: 4. Germline V gives CDR1 PRHDT, CDR2 FYEKMQ (reference sequence). CDR3 in amino acids: CASSLTGGTGNTIYF. CDR3 coding DNA: TGTGCCAGCAGCTTAACAGGGGGTACCGGAAACACCATATATTTT. Combining the CDR3 with reference TRBV13 and TRBJ1-3 gives the whole variable domain AAGVIQSPRHLIKEKRETATLKCYPIPRHDTVYWYQQGPGQDPQFLISFYEKMQSDKGSIPDRFSAQQFSDYHSELNMSSLELGDSALYFCASSLTGGTGNTIYFGEGSWLTVV.

CDR3 loop: CSAREAETQYF. In DNA form, the CDR3 reads TGCAGTGCTAGAGAAGCGGAGACCCAGTACTTC. V gene TRBV20-1 combines with J gene TRBJ2-5; D ambiguous. The ends were cut back, 0 bases at V and 5 bases at J, with 4 bases in the middle. The CDR3 is 11 amino acids. Germline assignment: CDR1 DFQATT and CDR2 SNEGSKA (reference sequence).

This clone was counted once. This chain connects TRBV5-6 to TRBJ2-5, with 9 bases lining up with TRBD1. V trimming: 4 bases; J trimming: 4 bases; junction bases outside the gene matches: 2. Germline CDR1 is SGHDT and CDR2 is YYEEEE. The CDR3 has 13 residues. Here the CDR3 DNA reads TGTGCCAGCAGCCGGGACAGGGTAGAGACCCAGTACTTC. It translates to CASSRDRVETQYF. The full variable domain, completed using reference TRBV5-6 and TRBJ2-5, is DAGVTQSPTHLIKTRGQQVTLRCSPKSGHDTVSWYQQALGQGPQFIFQYYEEEERQRGNFPDRFSGHQFPNYSSELNVNALLLGDSALYLCASSRDRVETQYFGPGTRLLVL.

The V and J genes are TRBV4-3 and TRBJ2-3; D unclear. CDR3 size: 13 residues. Germline CDR1 is LGHNA and CDR2 is YSLEER. The V end was cut by 1 base, the J end by 3 bases, with 5 bases between. The CDR3 reads CASSQVHTDTQYF. CDR3 coding DNA: TGCGCCAGCAGCCAAGTACATACAGATACGCAGTATTTT.

The V call is TRBV19, the J call TRBJ2-1; TRBD2 might be the D (7 bases). This CDR3 has 17 amino acids. CDR1 and CDR2 from the germline V gene are LNHDA and SQIVND (reference sequence). The V and J ends lost 0 bases and 7 bases respectively, with 19 bases between them. CDR3: CASSIEVGGHMGNEQFF. DNA of the CDR3: TGTGCCAGTAGTATAGAGGTGGGGGGGCACATGGGGAATGAGCAGTTCTTC. Filled out from reference TRBV19 and TRBJ2-1, the complete variable domain reads DGGITQSPKYLFRKEGQNVTLSCEQNLNHDAMYWYRQDPGQGLRLIYYSQIVNDFQKGDIAEGYSVSREKKESFPLTVTSAQKNPTAFYLCASSIEVGGHMGNEQFFGPGTRLTVL.